This T cell receptor (beta chain) was retrieved from a study of blood T cells in healthy people across ages. This clonotype was detected only a few times. Its matching antigen is unknown. This CDR3 has 16 amino acids. The J segment lost 5 bases and the V segment lost 6 bases, leaving 12 bases of the junction unmatched. Germline V gives CDR1 LNHNV, CDR2 YYDKDF (reference sequence). With a J-beta primer mix and a sample-barcoded 5' primer, a second PCR ran about 6 to 11 cycles. TCRdb re-analysed the 5' RACE reads in MiXCR, keeping a single row per CDR3 protein. The data hold about 800,000 distinct CDR3 sequences, with about 25% observed a single time. General observations from the study: The study found TCR beta diversity correlated strongly with naive T cell percentage.

These data also formed part of another study, on T cells of mothers and their children. This second study notes: The authors detected no persistent microchimeric T cell clones.

The chain recombines TRBV15 with TRBJ1-4; 7 bases agree with TRBD1. This clonotype was obtained from a boy between 10 and 17 years old in good health. The material sequenced was blood. CDR3 sequence (DNA): TGTGCCACCAGGTCCGGGACAGTCGGACAAAATGAAAAACTGTTTTTT. Its protein product is CATRSGTVGQNEKLFF.